The TCR beta chain under discussion was sequenced for a study of cytomegalovirus exposure and HLA in healthy donors. Assay: immunoSEQ multiplex PCR; the TCRdb copy retains only in-frame clones and omits some. The table lists roughly 260,000 clones, nearly 90% of them singletons. The TCR comes from a woman aged 18-29 years in good health and CMV-seronegative. The sample taken for sequencing was PBMCs.

CDR3 DNA: TGTGCCAGCTCACCACCAGGGACAGGACTAAGCACAGATACGCAGTATTTT. The encoded protein is CASSPPGTGLSTDTQYF. This chain uses TRBV18 with TRBJ2-3, with 8 bases lining up with TRBD1. This CDR3 has 17 residues. Germline loops: CDR1 KGHSH, CDR2 LQKENI. V was clipped by 0 bases and J by 0 bases; unmatched bases: 5.